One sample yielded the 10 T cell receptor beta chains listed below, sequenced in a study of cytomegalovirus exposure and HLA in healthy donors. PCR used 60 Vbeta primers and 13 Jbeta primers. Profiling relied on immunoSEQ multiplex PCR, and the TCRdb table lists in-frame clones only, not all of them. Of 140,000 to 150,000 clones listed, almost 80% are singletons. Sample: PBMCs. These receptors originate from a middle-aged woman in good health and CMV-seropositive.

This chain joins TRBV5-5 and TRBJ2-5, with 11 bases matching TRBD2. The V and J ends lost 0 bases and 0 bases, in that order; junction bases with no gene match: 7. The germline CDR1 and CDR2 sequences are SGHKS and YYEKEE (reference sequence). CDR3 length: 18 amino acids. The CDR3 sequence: CASSLVTSGDVYQETQYF. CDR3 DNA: TGTGCCAGCAGCTTGGTGACTAGCGGGGACGTGTACCAAGAGACCCAGTACTTC.

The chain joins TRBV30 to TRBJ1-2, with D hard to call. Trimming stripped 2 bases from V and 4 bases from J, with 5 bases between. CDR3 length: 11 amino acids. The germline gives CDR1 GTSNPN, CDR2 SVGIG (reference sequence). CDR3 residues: CAWSTAYGYTF. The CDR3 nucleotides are TGTGCCTGGAGTACAGCCTATGGCTACACCTTC.

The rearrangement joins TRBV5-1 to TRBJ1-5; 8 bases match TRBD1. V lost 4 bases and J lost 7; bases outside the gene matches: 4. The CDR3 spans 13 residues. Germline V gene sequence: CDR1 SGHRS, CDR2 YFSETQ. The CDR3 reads CASSPDREQPQHF. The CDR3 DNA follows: TGCGCCAGCAGCCCGGACAGGGAGCAGCCCCAGCATTTT. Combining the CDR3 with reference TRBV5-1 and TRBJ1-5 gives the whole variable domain KAGVTQTPRYLIKTRGQQVTLSCSPISGHRSVSWYQQTPGQGLQFLFEYFSETQRNKGNFPGRFSGRQFSNSRSEMNVSTLELGDSALYLCASSPDREQPQHFGDGTRLSIL.

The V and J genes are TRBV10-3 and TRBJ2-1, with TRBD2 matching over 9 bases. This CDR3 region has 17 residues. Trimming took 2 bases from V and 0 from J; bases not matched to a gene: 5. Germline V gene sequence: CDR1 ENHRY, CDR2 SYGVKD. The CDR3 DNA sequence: TGTGCCATCAGTGAGAACATAGCGGGGGCCTCCTACAATGAGCAGTTCTTC. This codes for CAISENIAGASYNEQFF.

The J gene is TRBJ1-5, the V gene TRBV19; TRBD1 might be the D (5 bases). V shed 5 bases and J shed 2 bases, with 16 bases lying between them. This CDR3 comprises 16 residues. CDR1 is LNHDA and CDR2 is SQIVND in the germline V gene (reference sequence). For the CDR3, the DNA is TGTGCCAGTAGTGCTGTGGGGGGTCGAGGCAATCAGCCCCAGCATTTT. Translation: CASSAVGGRGNQPQHF.

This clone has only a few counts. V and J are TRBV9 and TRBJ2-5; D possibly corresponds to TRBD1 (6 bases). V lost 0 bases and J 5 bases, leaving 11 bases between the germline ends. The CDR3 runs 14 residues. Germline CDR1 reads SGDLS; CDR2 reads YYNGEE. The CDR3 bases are TGTGCCAGCAGCGTAGGGGGGCCGGACGAGACCCAGTACTTC. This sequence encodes CASSVGGPDETQYF.

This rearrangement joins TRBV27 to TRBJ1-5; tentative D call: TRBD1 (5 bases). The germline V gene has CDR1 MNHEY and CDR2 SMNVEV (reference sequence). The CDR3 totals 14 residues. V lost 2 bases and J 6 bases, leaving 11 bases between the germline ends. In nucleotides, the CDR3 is TGTGCCAGCAGTTTAGGGGCAGGTCTTCAGCCCCAGCATTTT. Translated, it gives CASSLGAGLQPQHF.

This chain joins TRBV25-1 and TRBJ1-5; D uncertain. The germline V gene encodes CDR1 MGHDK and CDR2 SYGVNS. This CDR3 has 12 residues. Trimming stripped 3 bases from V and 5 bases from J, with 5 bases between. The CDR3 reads CASSDRDQPQHF. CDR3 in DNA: TGTGCCAGCAGTGATAGAGATCAGCCCCAGCATTTT.

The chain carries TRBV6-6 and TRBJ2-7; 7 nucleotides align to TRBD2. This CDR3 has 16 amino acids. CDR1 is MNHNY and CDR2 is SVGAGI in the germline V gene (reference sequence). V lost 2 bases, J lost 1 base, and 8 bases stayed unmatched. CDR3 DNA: TGTGCCAGCAGTTACGGCCCGGCTAGCGGATCCTACGAGCAGTACTTC. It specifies CASSYGPASGSYEQYF.

The CDR3 DNA follows: TGTGCCAGCAGTTACGATTTAGCGGGGGCGCAAGAGACCCAGTACTTC. This gives the protein CASSYDLAGAQETQYF. The chain joins TRBV6-5 to TRBJ2-5; the match to TRBD2 covers 9 bases. CDR1 is MNHEY, CDR2 SVGAGI, per germline. J gave up 2 bases and V 2 bases, and 6 bases lay outside the gene matches. The CDR3 runs 16 residues.